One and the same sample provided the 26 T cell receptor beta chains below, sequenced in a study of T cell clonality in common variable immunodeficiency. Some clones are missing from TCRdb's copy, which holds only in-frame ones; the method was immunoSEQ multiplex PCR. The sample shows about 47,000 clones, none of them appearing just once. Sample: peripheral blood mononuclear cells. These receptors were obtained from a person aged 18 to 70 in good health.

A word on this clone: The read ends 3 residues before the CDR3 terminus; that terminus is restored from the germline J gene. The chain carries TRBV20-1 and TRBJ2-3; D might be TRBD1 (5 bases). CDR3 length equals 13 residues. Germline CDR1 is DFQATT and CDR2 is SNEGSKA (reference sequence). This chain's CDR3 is CSAAITGQETQYF. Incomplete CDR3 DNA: TGCAGTGCCGCGATCACAGGACAAGAGACG.

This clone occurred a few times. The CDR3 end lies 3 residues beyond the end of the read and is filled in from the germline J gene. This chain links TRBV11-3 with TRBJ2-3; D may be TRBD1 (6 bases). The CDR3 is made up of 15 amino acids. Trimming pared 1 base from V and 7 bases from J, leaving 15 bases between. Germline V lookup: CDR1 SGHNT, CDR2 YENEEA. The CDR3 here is CASSLGGGGQHTQYF. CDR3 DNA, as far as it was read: TGTGCCAGCAGCTTAGGGGGTGGGGGCCAGCATACG.

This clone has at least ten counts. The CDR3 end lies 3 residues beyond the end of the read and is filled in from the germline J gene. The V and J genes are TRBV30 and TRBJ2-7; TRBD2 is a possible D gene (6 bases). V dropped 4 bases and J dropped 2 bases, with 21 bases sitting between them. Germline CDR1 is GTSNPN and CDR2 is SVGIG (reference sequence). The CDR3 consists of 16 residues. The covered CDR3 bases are TGTGCCTGGACCCTCCCGCGGGGACTGGGGGCCTACGAG. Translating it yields CAWTLPRGLGAYE. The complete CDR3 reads CAWTLPRGLGAYEQYF.

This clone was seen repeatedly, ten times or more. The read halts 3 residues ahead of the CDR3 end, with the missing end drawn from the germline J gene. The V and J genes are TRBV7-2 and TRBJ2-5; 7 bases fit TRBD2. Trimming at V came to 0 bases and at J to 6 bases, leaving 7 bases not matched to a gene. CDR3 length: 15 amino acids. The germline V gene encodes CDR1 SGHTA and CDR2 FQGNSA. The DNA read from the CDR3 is TGTGCCAGCAGCTTAGCACCCACTAGCGTCCAGACC. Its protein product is CASSLAPTSVQT. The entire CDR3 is CASSLAPTSVQTQYF.

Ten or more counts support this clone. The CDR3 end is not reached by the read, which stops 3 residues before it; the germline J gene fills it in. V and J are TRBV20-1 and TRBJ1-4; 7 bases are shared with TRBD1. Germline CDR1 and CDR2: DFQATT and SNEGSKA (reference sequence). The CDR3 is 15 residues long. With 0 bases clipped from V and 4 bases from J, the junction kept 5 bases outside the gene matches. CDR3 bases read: TGCAGTGCTAGAGAACCGGGACAGAGTAATGAAAAA. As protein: CSAREPGQSNEK. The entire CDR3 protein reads CSAREPGQSNEKLFF.

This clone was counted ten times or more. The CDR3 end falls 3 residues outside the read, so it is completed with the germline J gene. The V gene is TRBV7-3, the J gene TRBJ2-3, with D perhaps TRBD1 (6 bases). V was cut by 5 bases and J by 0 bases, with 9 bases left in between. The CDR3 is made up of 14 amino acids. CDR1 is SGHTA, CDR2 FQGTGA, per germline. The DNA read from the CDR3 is TGTGCCAGCAGCCCTACAGGGAGCACAGATACG. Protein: CASSPTGSTDT. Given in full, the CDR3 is CASSPTGSTDTQYF.

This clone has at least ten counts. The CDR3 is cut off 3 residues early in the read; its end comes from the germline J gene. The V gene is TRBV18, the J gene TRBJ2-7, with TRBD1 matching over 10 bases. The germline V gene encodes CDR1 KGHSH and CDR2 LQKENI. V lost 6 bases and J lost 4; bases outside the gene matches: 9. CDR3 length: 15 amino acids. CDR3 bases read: TGTGCCAGCTCGTCCCAGAGGACAGGGGGGTACGAG. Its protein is CASSSQRTGGYE. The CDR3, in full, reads CASSSQRTGGYEQYF.

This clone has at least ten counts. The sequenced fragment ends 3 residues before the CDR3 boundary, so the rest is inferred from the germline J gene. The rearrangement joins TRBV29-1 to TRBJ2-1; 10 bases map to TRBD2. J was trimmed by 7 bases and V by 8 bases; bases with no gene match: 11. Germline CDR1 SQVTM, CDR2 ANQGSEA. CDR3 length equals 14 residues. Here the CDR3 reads CSCSPAGGLNEQFF. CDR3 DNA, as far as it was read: TGCAGCTGCAGCCCAGCGGGGGGGCTAAATGAG.

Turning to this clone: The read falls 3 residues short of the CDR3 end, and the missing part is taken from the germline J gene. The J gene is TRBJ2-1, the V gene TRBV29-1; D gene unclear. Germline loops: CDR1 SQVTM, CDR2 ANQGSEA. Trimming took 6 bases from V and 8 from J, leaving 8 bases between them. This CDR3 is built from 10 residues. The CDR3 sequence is CSVRLDEQFF. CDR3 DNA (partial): TGCAGCGTCCGACTCGATGAG.

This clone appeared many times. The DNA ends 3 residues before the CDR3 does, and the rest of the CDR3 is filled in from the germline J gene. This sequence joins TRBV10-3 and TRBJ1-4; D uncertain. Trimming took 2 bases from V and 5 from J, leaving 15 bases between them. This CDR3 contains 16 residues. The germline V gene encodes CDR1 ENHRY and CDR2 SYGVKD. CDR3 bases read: TGTGCCATCAGTGAGCCAATAAGAGGGTCGAATGAAAAA. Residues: CAISEPIRGSNEK. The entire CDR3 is CAISEPIRGSNEKLFF.

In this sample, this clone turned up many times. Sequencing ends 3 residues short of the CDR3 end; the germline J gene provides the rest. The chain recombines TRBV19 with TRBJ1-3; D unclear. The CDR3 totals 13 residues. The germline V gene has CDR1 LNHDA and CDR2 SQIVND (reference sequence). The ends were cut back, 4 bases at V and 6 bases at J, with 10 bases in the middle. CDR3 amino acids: CASSNPTENTIYF. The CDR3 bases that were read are TGTGCCAGTAGTAACCCGACTGAAAACACC.

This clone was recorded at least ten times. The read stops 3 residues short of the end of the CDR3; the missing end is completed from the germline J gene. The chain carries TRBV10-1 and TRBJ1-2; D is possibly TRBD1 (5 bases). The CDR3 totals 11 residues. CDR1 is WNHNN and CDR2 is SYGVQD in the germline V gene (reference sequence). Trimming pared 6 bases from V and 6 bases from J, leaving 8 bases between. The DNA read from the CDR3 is TGCGCCAGCAGGGACACGAATGGC. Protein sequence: CASRDTNG. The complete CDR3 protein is CASRDTNGYTF.

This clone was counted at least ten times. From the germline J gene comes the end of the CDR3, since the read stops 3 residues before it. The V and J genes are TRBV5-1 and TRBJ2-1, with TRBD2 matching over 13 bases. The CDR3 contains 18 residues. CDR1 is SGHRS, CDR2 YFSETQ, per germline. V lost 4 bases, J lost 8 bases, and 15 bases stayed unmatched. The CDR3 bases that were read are TGCGCCAGCAGCGACATACCCGGACTAGCGGGAGTGTCGTATGAG. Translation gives CASSDIPGLAGVSYE. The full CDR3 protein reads CASSDIPGLAGVSYEQFF.

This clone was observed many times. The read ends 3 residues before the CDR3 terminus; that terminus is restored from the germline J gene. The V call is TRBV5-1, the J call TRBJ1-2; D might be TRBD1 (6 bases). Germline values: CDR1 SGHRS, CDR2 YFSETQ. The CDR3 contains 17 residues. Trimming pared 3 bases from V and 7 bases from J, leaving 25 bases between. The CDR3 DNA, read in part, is TGCGCCAGCAGCTATGGGGGCCCCGTTCAGATGGTCGGTGGC. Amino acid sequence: CASSYGGPVQMVGG. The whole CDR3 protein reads CASSYGGPVQMVGGYTF.

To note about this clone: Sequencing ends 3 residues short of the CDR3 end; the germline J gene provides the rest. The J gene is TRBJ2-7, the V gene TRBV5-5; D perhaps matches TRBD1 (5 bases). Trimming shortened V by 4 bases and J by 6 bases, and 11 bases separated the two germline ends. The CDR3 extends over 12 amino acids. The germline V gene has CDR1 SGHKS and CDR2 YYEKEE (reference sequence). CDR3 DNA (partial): TGTGCCAGCAGCGTGACGACAGTCGAG. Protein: CASSVTTVE. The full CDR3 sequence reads CASSVTTVEQYF.

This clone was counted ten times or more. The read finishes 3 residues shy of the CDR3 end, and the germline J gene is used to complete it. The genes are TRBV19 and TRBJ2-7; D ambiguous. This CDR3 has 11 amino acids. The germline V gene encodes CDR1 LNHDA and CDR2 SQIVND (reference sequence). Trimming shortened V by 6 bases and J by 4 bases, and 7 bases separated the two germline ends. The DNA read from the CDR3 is TGTGCCAGTAGCCTAAATTACGAG. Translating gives CASSLNYE. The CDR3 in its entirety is CASSLNYEQYF.

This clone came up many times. The CDR3 protein is CASSLVAGGYEQYF. Partial CDR3 DNA: TGCGCCAGCAGCTTGGTAGCGGGGGGTTACGAG. The gene calls are TRBV5-1 and TRBJ2-7; TRBD2 matches 10 bases. The read comes to an end 3 residues before the CDR3 does, leaving the germline J gene to fill in the end. CDR3 length: 14 residues. The J segment lost 4 bases and the V segment lost 0 bases, leaving 1 base of the junction unmatched. Looked up from germline, CDR1 is SGHRS and CDR2 is YFSETQ.

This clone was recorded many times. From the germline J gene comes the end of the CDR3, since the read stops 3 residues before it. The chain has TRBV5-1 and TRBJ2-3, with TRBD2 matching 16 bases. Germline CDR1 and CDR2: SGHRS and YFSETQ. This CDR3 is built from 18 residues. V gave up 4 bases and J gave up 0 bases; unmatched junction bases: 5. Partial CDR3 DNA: TGCGCCAGCAGCGCGGGACTAGCGGGGGGGCCCAGCACAGATACG. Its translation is CASSAGLAGGPSTDT. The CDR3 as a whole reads CASSAGLAGGPSTDTQYF.

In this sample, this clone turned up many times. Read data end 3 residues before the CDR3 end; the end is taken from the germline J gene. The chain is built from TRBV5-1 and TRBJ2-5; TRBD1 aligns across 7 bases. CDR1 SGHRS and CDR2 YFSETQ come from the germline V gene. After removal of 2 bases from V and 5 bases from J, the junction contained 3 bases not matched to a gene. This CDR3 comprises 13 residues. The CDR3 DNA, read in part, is TGCGCCAGCAGCTTAGACAGGGCGGAGACC. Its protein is CASSLDRAET. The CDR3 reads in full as CASSLDRAETQYF.

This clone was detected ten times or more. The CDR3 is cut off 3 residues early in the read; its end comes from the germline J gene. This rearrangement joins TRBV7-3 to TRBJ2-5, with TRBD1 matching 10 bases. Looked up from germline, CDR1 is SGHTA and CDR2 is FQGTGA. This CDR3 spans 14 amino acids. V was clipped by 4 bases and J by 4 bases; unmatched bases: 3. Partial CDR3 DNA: TGTGCCAGCAGCTCGGGACAGGGGCGAGAGACC. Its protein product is CASSSGQGRET. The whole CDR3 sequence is CASSSGQGRETQYF.

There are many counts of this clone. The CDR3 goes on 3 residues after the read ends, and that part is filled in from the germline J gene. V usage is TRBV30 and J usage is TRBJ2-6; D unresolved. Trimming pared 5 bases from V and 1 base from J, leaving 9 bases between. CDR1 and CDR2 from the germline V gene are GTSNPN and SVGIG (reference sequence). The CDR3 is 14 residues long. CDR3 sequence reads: CAWRSYSGANVLTF. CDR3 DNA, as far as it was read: TGTGCCTGGCGCTCCTATTCTGGGGCCAACGTC.

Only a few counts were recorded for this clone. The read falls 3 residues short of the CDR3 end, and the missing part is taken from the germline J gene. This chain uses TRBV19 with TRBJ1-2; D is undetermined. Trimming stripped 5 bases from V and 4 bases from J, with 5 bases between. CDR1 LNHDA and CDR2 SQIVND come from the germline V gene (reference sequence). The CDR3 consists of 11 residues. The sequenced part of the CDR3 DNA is TGTGCCAGTAGTCGGGGCTATGGC. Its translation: CASSRGYG. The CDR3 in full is CASSRGYGYTF.

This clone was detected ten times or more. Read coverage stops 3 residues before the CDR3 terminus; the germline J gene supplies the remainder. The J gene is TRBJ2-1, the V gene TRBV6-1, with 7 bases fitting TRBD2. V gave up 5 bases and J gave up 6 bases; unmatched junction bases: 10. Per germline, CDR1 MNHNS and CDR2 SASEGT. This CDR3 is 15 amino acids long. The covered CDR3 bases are TGTGCCAGCAGTCAAGAAGCTAGCGGAAGCAATGAG. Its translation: CASSQEASGSNE. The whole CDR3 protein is CASSQEASGSNEQFF.

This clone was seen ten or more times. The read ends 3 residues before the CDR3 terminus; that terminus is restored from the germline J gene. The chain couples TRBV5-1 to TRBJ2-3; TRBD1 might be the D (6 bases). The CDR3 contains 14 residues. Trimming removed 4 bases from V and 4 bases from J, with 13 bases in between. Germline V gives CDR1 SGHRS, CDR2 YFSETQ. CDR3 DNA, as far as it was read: TGCGCCAGCAGCGGAGACGACAGGTCAGATACG. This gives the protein CASSGDDRSDT. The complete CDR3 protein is CASSGDDRSDTQYF.

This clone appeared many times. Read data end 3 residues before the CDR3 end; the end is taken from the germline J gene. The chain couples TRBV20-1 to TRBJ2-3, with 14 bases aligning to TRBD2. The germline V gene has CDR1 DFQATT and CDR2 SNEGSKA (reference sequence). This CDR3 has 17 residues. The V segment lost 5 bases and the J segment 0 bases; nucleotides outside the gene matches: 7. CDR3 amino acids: CSAEGLAGGYSTDTQYF. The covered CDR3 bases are TGCAGTGCTGAAGGACTAGCGGGGGGCTATAGCACAGATACG.

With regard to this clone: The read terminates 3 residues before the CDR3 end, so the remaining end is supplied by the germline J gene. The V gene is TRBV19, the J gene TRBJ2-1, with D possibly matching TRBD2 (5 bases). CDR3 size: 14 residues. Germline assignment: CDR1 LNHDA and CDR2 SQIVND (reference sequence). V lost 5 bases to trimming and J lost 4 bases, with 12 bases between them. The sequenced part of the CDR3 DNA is TGTGCCAGTAGTTTTAGCGAACCGTACAATGAG. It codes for CASSFSEPYNE. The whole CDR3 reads CASSFSEPYNEQFF.